The source of this T cell receptor beta chain is a study of early T cells in non-severe SARS-CoV-2 infection. Turning to the study itself: Sequencing was performed on bulk RNA from unsorted whole blood, leaving chains unpaired.

This clonotype was detected many times. The antigen is not known. The TCR library protocol attached unique molecular identifiers to the individual cDNA molecules. TCRdb reanalysed the 5' RACE reads using MiXCR and keeps one entry per CDR3 protein. The sample includes approximately 66,000 distinct CDR3 sequences, about an eighth of them seen just once. Study results and limitations: Anti-spike CD8 responses were favored in VDJdb matching, and private and CD4 specificities were missed.

This CDR3 is 15 amino acids long. Germline CDR1 ENHRY, CDR2 SYGVKD. The junction had 1 base not matched to a gene; V was cut back by 0 bases and J by 3 bases. V usage is TRBV10-3 and J usage is TRBJ1-3; 8 nucleotides match TRBD1. This receptor was taken from an adult who was a healthcare worker with PCR-confirmed SARS-CoV-2 infection or an uninfected control (not recorded which). Input material: whole blood. The CDR3 protein is CAISESGQGGNTIYF. In DNA form, the CDR3 reads TGTGCCATCAGTGAGTCCGGACAGGGTGGAAACACCATATATTTT.